This T cell receptor (beta chain) was sequenced for a study of follicular helper T cells after annual influenza vaccination. Across the whole study: Sampling occurred days 0, 7 and 28 after each influenza vaccination. Study-level points and caveats: Recurrent ICOS+CD38+ cTfh clonotypes included tetramer and AIM influenza-specific ones.

Here immunoSEQ multiplex PCR was the method, and the copy in TCRdb shows in-frame clones only, minus some. The repertoire holds around 1,300 clones, with around 82% as singletons. This clone occurred once. The antigen remains unidentified. The CDR3 has 17 amino acids. Germline lookup yields CDR1 LNHNV and CDR2 YYDKDF (reference sequence). Trimming pared 1 base from V and 4 bases from J, leaving 18 bases between. Time point of the sample: 2015-2016 season, pre-vaccination. Adults received seasonal inactivated influenza vaccine, with sorted blood CD4 subsets sequenced before and after. Subjects lived in the community and lacked influenza vaccine within the prior 6 months.

The sequence was collected from an adult who received the influenza vaccine. The source material was CXCR5+ CD38+ circulating T follicular helper cells from blood, sampled on the day of influenza vaccination. Subset given: circulating Tfh, non-naive CD4+CXCR5+PD-1+ (ICOS+CD38+ or ICOS-CD38-). The V call is TRBV15, the J call TRBJ2-3, with D perhaps TRBD1 or TRBD2 (6 bases each). DNA of the CDR3: TGTGCCACCAGCAGAGCGGAGGGGTGGGGGCGTGCAGATACGCAGTATTTT. Protein sequence: CATSRAEGWGRADTQYF.